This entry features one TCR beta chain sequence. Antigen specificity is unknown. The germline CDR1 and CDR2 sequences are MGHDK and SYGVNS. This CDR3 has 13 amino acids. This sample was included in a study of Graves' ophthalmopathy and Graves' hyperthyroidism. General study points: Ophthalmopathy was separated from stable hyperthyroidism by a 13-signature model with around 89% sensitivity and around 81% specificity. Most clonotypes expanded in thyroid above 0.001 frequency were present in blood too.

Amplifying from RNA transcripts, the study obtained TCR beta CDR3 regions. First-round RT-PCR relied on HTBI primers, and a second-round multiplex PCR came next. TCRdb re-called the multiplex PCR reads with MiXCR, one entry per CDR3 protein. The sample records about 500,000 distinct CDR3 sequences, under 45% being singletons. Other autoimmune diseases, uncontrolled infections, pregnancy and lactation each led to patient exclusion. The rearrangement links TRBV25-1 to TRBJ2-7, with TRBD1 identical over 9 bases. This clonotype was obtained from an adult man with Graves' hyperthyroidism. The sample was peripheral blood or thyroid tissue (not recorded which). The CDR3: CASRKGQGYEQYF. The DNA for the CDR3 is TGTGCTAGTCGAAAGGGACAGGGATACGAGCAGTACTTC.